This T cell receptor beta chain comes out of a study of cytomegalovirus exposure and HLA in healthy donors. Per germline, CDR1 SEHNR and CDR2 FQNEAQ (reference sequence). The CDR3 runs to 14 residues. 13 Jbeta primers and 60 Vbeta primers were used for the PCR. TCRdb's copy holds only in-frame clones and misses some; the assay was immunoSEQ multiplex PCR. The sample table sets out 150,000 to 200,000 clones. This sequence originates from a woman in her sixties in good health and CMV-seronegative. Sequenced: PBMCs. The genes are TRBV7-9 and TRBJ2-5; tentatively, D is TRBD1 (6 bases). The closer fit of TRBJ2-7 to the DNA end suggests the J call may be wrong. In DNA form, the CDR3 reads TGTGCCAGCAGCTTAGCGGACAGTTCCTACGAGCAGTACTTC. Its translation is CASSLADSSYEQYF.